This passage covers 26 T cell receptor beta chains from one sample sequenced in a study of blood T cells in healthy people across ages (dated by TCRdb to about 2015). The library was obtained by 5' RACE. Sequencing took place on an Illumina HiSeq 2500. A second PCR of roughly 7 to 11 cycles was performed with a sample-barcoded 5' primer and a J-beta primer mix. Starting from the raw public reads, TCRdb applied fastp trimming at Q25, assembled clones with MiXCR and retained in-frame beta chains. Duplicate CDR3 protein sequences are folded into a single record with the most common DNA and genes. The sample includes about 1.4 million distinct CDR3 sequences, with 55% to 75% observed a single time. The ten largest clonotypes hold over 5% of the sample. The sample comprised blood. These receptors were taken from a man younger than 30 in good health.

This clonotype has just a few counts. V and J are TRBV12-3 or TRBV12-4 and TRBJ1-5; TRBD1 matches at 7 bases. The CDR3 spans 14 residues. The V segment lost 5 bases and the J segment 1 base; nucleotides outside the gene matches: 2. The CDR3 protein is CASSGTASNQPQHF. The CDR3 DNA follows: TGTGCCAGCAGTGGGACAGCGAGCAATCAGCCCCAGCATTTT.

The V and J genes are TRBV29-1 and TRBJ2-2; 8 bases line up with TRBD2. The CDR3 runs to 16 residues. Losses at the gene ends were 0 bases for V and 8 bases for J; bases not matched to a gene: 11. CDR1 is SQVTM, CDR2 ANQGSEA, per germline. The CDR3 reads CSVEDPQRENGGELFF. The DNA of the CDR3 is TGCAGCGTTGAAGATCCCCAGCGGGAGAACGGTGGGGAGCTGTTTTTT.

CDR3: CASSPGLAYEQFF. The CDR3 DNA follows: TGTGCCAGCAGCCCGGGACTAGCGTATGAGCAGTTCTTC. The V gene is TRBV2, the J gene TRBJ2-1; TRBD2 agrees at 10 bases. Germline V gene lookup returns CDR1 SNHLY and CDR2 FYNNEI. The CDR3 totals 13 residues. V was pared by 6 bases and J by 8 bases, with 4 bases of the junction left unmatched.

CDR3 residues: CASSMGHSYEQYF. The CDR3 DNA follows: TGTGCCAGCAGTATGGGCCACTCCTACGAGCAGTACTTC. This chain links TRBV27 with TRBJ2-7; D is uncertain. Germline CDR1 is MNHEY and CDR2 is SMNVEV (reference sequence). The CDR3 loop spans 13 amino acids. With 5 bases removed from V and 0 bases from J, the gap between germline ends came to 8 bases.

The CDR3 reads CASKRLAGGSYEQYF. DNA for the CDR3: TGTGCCAGCAAGCGCCTAGCGGGGGGATCTTACGAGCAGTACTTC. This sequence joins TRBV6-5 and TRBJ2-4; TRBD2 aligns across 11 bases. TRBJ2-7 matches the DNA end more closely, so the J call is doubtful. Germline V gives CDR1 MNHEY, CDR2 SVGAGI. The CDR3 loop spans 15 amino acids.

This clonotype was counted between two and nine times. The chain has TRBV29-1 and TRBJ2-4; TRBD1 or TRBD2 may be the D gene (5 bases each). The J call is in doubt because the DNA end fits TRBJ2-7 better. Per the germline V gene, CDR1 is SQVTM and CDR2 is ANQGSEA. This CDR3 comprises 12 residues. CDR3 DNA: TGCAGCGTCGGCAGGGAGATAGGCGAGCAGTACTTC. Encoded protein: CSVGREIGEQYF.

A note on this clonotype: One junction end does not reproduce the germline sequence, and a read error may be involved. V usage is TRBV7-2 and J usage is TRBJ2-1; 7 nucleotides match TRBD1. Germline CDR1 and CDR2: SGHTA and FQGNSA. This CDR3 spans 14 amino acids. CDR3 DNA: TGTGCCAGCAGCCAGACAGGGTCCTTCAATGAGCAGTTCTTC. Translation gives CASSQTGSFNEQFF.

The CDR3 reads CASSQVTGPNEQFF. CDR3 nucleotide sequence: TGCGCCAGCAGCCAAGTCACGGGGCCCAATGAGCAGTTCTTC. The chain couples TRBV4-1 to TRBJ2-1; D tentatively fits TRBD1 or TRBD2 (5 bases each). The CDR3 is 14 amino acids. CDR1 MGHRA and CDR2 YSYEKL come from the germline V gene. V lost 1 base, J lost 6 bases, and 10 bases lay in between.

This clonotype was counted only a few times. The chain couples TRBV29-1 to TRBJ2-1, with 8 bases identical to TRBD2. CDR1 and CDR2 (germline): SQVTM, ANQGSEA. CDR3 size: 12 residues. V shed 7 bases and J 6 bases; nucleotides not matched to a gene: 5. DNA for the CDR3: TGCAGCGCCGGACTAGCCCGCAATGAGCAGTTCTTC. It specifies CSAGLARNEQFF.

V usage is TRBV20-1 and J usage is TRBJ2-7; perhaps TRBD2 as D (8 bases). CDR3 length: 19 amino acids. V dropped 0 bases and J dropped 5 bases, with 29 bases sitting between them. The V gene's germline CDR1 is DFQATT and CDR2 SNEGSKA (reference sequence). CDR3 in amino acids: CSARDLRDRGKRESHEQYF. The CDR3 nucleotides read TGCAGTGCTAGAGATTTGCGGGACAGAGGGAAGCGGGAGTCGCACGAGCAGTACTTC.

This chain joins TRBV4-3 and TRBJ2-3; 7 bases are a match to TRBD1. Germline V gives CDR1 LGHNA, CDR2 YSLEER. The CDR3 length is 20 residues. With V trimmed by 1 base and J by 0 bases, 16 bases remained unmatched. CDR3 sequence reads: CASSQGVKSDRTFSTDTQYF. The CDR3 DNA sequence: TGCGCCAGCAGCCAAGGCGTAAAATCGGACAGGACTTTTAGCACAGATACGCAGTATTTT.

Remarks on this clonotype: The junction departs from germline at one end; a sequencing error may be responsible. This chain connects TRBV7-8 to TRBJ2-3; 10 bases line up with TRBD1. The CDR3 loop spans 15 amino acids. CDR1 SGHVS and CDR2 FQNEAQ come from the germline V gene. CDR3 region: CASALPGQGTGTQYF. The CDR3 DNA reads as TGTGCCAGCGCATTACCGGGACAGGGGACAGGTACGCAGTATTTT.

V usage is TRBV11-1 and J usage is TRBJ2-7; 10 bases map to TRBD2. The CDR3 length is 15 residues. The J segment lost 4 bases and the V segment lost 5 bases, leaving 8 bases of the junction unmatched. CDR1 is SGHAT, CDR2 FQDESV, per germline (reference sequence). CDR3 loop: CASSPLSGRKYEQYF. The CDR3 DNA is TGTGCCAGCAGCCCACTTAGCGGGAGGAAGTACGAGCAGTACTTC.

The rearrangement joins TRBV30 to TRBJ2-1; D is perhaps TRBD1 (6 bases). Germline assignment: CDR1 GTSNPN and CDR2 SVGIG (reference sequence). V lost 2 bases and J lost 3, with 11 bases in between. The CDR3 has 14 amino acids. The CDR3 sequence: CAWSPQGIYNEQFF. Written as DNA, the CDR3 is TGTGCCTGGAGTCCCCAGGGGATCTACAATGAGCAGTTCTTC.

This clonotype has only a few counts. The chain links TRBV4-1 to TRBJ2-1, with 14 positions matching TRBD2. V dropped 4 bases and J dropped 13; count of bases not matched to a gene: 9. The germline gives CDR1 MGHRA, CDR2 YSYEKL. The CDR3 runs to 15 residues. CDR3 loop: CASSLETSGGDGQFF. The CDR3 bases are TGCGCCAGCAGCCTCGAGACTAGCGGGGGGGATGGTCAGTTCTTC.

The J gene is TRBJ2-6, the V gene TRBV20-1; possible D gene TRBD2, 6 bases. CDR1 and CDR2 from the germline V gene are DFQATT and SNEGSKA (reference sequence). The CDR3 length is 15 residues. Trimming left V 3 bases short and J 6 bases short, with 15 bases between. The CDR3 nucleotides read TGCAGTGCTAGGGGGAGCGGGTTTGAGGCCAACGTCCTGACTTTC. It is translated as CSARGSGFEANVLTF.

V gene TRBV4-2 combines with J gene TRBJ2-3, with 10 bases that match TRBD2. The length of the CDR3 is 17 residues. Germline assignment: CDR1 LGHNA and CDR2 YNFKEQ. V lost 0 bases, J lost 2 bases, and 5 bases stayed unmatched. The CDR3 bases are TGTGCCAGCAGCCAAGAGCCACTAGCGGGGCTCACAGATACGCAGTATTTT. Translated, it gives CASSQEPLAGLTDTQYF.

V is TRBV25-1 and J is TRBJ2-4; D perhaps matches TRBD2 (5 bases). The CDR3 spans 13 residues. Trimming removed 6 bases at V and 13 bases at J, with 19 bases between. Germline CDR1 reads MGHDK; CDR2 reads SYGVNS. CDR3 loop: CASSATGPSGQYF. DNA for the CDR3: TGTGCCAGCAGCGCTACCGGGCCATCGGGGCAGTACTTC.

The chain employs TRBV27 and TRBJ2-7, with D possibly matching TRBD1 (5 bases). The CDR3 contains 17 residues. Deletions cut 5 bases from V and 3 bases from J, with 23 bases between. Germline V gene data show CDR1 as MNHEY and CDR2 as SMNVEV (reference sequence). CDR3 sequence reads: CASSGLRLNQGDYEQYF. Written as DNA, the CDR3 is TGTGCCAGCAGTGGTTTGAGGTTGAATCAGGGCGACTACGAGCAGTACTTC.

The chain uses TRBV20-1 and TRBJ2-7; D remains ambiguous. With 4 bases removed from V and 9 bases from J, the gap between germline ends came to 16 bases. Germline V gene data show CDR1 as DFQATT and CDR2 as SNEGSKA (reference sequence). The CDR3 contains 12 residues. This chain's CDR3 is CSAKTGQRGQYF. The CDR3 DNA follows: TGCAGTGCTAAGACCGGGCAGCGCGGGCAGTACTTC.

This chain links TRBV15 with TRBJ2-1; D is ambiguous. From germline, CDR1 is LNHNV and CDR2 YYDKDF (reference sequence). V lost 3 bases, J lost 7 bases, and 7 bases lay in between. This CDR3 has 12 residues. In DNA form, the CDR3 reads TGTGCCACCAGCAGCAGTTTAAATGAGCAGTTCTTC. Its protein product is CATSSSLNEQFF.

The chain couples TRBV18 to TRBJ2-7; possible D gene TRBD2, 7 bases. This CDR3 region has 14 residues. Germline loops: CDR1 KGHSH, CDR2 LQKENI. V lost 0 bases and J 9 bases, leaving 15 bases between the germline ends. The CDR3 region has the DNA TGTGCCAGCTCACCACCGAGTGGCGGGGGCCGGCAGTACTTC. The encoded protein is CASSPPSGGGRQYF.

The J gene is TRBJ1-3, the V gene TRBV12-3 or TRBV12-4; a weak D match, TRBD1 (5 bases). CDR3 length: 18 residues. The V gene lost 5 bases and the J gene lost 4 bases, with 24 bases spanning the gap. The CDR3 region is CASSLFSGTSPRGNTIYF. CDR3 bases: TGTGCCAGCAGTCTTTTCTCCGGGACCTCCCCGAGGGGAAACACCATATATTTT.

V and J are TRBV12-3 or TRBV12-4 and TRBJ1-4, with a tentative D call TRBD1 (5 bases). The CDR3 has 14 residues. V was cut by 6 bases and J by 6 bases, with 14 bases left in between. The CDR3 DNA reads TGTGCCAGCAGGTTTTCGCAGGGTGATGAAAAACTGTTTTTT. It specifies CASRFSQGDEKLFF.

The sample holds a few counts of this clonotype. The J gene is TRBJ1-2, the V gene TRBV15; maybe TRBD1 (6 bases). Germline CDR1 LNHNV, CDR2 YYDKDF (reference sequence). CDR3 length: 14 residues. The ends were cut back, 5 bases at V and 6 bases at J, with 16 bases in the middle. CDR3 protein: CATSQTTGTHGYTF. CDR3 nucleotide sequence: TGTGCCACCAGCCAAACCACAGGGACCCATGGCTACACCTTC.

CDR3 nucleotide sequence: TGTGCCAGCAGTCGGAGCAGGGGATCCAACGAGCAGTACTTC. Its protein is CASSRSRGSNEQYF. The rearrangement uses TRBV6-5 and TRBJ2-7; the D gene is possibly TRBD1 (6 bases). Germline CDR1 is MNHEY and CDR2 is SVGAGI. The CDR3 contains 14 residues. Trimming pared 5 bases from V and 5 bases from J, leaving 16 bases between.